A single sample is the source of the 16 T cell receptor beta chains below, sequenced in a study of T-cell memory formation after mild COVID-19. TCRdb used MiXCR to reprocess the 5' RACE reads, holding one entry per CDR3 protein. This sample yields approximately 270,000 distinct CDR3 sequences, of which 15% to 20% are seen a single time; approximately 25% belongs to the top ten. The sequencing input was PBMCs or a T cell subset sorted from them (not recorded which). These receptors all stem from a man aged 18 to 29 who had mild COVID-19 (a few samples of this study predate the infection). Cell type and time point are not known.

This clonotype turned up a few times. The CDR3, as DNA: TGCGCCAGCAGCTTCCAGGGGACACAGAACACTGAAGCTTTCTTT. Its translation is CASSFQGTQNTEAFF. V is TRBV5-1 and J is TRBJ1-1, with TRBD1 as a possible D gene (6 bases). CDR3 length: 15 residues. Trimming removed 2 bases at V and 1 base at J, with 12 bases between. Per the germline V gene, CDR1 is SGHRS and CDR2 is YFSETQ. Looking up the rest from reference TRBV5-1 and TRBJ1-1 gives the full variable domain: KAGVTQTPRYLIKTRGQQVTLSCSPISGHRSVSWYQQTPGQGLQFLFEYFSETQRNKGNFPGRFSGRQFSNSRSEMNVSTLELGDSALYLCASSFQGTQNTEAFFGQGTRLTVV.

V and J are TRBV2 and TRBJ1-3; D remains ambiguous. The CDR3 contains 16 residues. Trimming shortened V by 6 bases and J by 3 bases, and 18 bases separated the two germline ends. Germline V CDR1 and CDR2: SNHLY, FYNNEI. Written as DNA, the CDR3 is TGTGCCAGCAGGACCCGAGAATCTGGTATTGGAAACACCATATATTTT. This encodes CASRTRESGIGNTIYF.

In its sample, this clonotype was seen many times. The rearrangement joins TRBV7-9 to TRBJ2-2, with 14 bases that match TRBD2. This CDR3 is 17 amino acids long. Losses at the gene ends were 5 bases for V and 7 bases for J; bases not matched to a gene: 9. Germline assignment: CDR1 SEHNR and CDR2 FQNEAQ (reference sequence). The CDR3: CASSPGLAGGLDGELFF. CDR3 coding DNA: TGTGCCAGCAGCCCCGGACTAGCGGGGGGATTGGACGGGGAGCTGTTTTTT.

This clonotype was counted many times. The genes are TRBV4-1 and TRBJ2-1, with unresolved D. Germline V gene data show CDR1 as MGHRA and CDR2 as YSYEKL. The V and J ends lost 5 bases and 0 bases respectively, with 11 bases between them. This CDR3 comprises 15 residues. The CDR3 loop is CASSEQHPSYNEQFF. Here the CDR3 DNA reads TGCGCCAGCAGCGAACAGCACCCCTCCTACAATGAGCAGTTCTTC.

This clonotype was counted a few times. The gene calls are TRBV7-2 and TRBJ1-6; D possibly corresponds to TRBD1 (5 bases). The V end lost 1 base, the J end lost 7 bases, and 14 bases lay between the germline ends. The germline V gene encodes CDR1 SGHTA and CDR2 FQGNSA. The CDR3 is 16 amino acids. The CDR3 here is CASSLEVGGGNSPLHF. The CDR3 bases are TGTGCCAGCAGCTTAGAAGTTGGGGGAGGGAATTCACCCCTCCACTTT.

The V call is TRBV5-1, the J call TRBJ2-5; TRBD2 matches at 10 bases. The CDR3 runs to 15 residues. V dropped 2 bases and J dropped 4; count of bases not matched to a gene: 5. Germline V gene sequence: CDR1 SGHRS, CDR2 YFSETQ. This chain's CDR3 is CASSFNRLAGETQYF. Here the CDR3 DNA reads TGCGCCAGCAGCTTCAACCGACTAGCGGGAGAGACCCAGTACTTC.

The sample holds a few counts of this clonotype. The rearrangement joins TRBV4-3 to TRBJ2-2; D is unclear. Germline V lookup: CDR1 LGHNA, CDR2 YSLEER. The V end lost 1 base, the J end lost 0 bases, and 9 bases lay between the germline ends. This CDR3 has 16 amino acids. This chain's CDR3 is CASSQVGQSNTGELFF. The CDR3 coding sequence is TGCGCCAGCAGCCAAGTTGGCCAGTCGAACACCGGGGAGCTGTTTTTT.

This clonotype was counted a few times. The CDR3 nucleotides read TGTGCCAGCAGTTTGTGGTTGCGGGGTGAGGGCACAGATACGCAGTATTTT. Amino acids: CASSLWLRGEGTDTQYF. The chain couples TRBV12-3 or TRBV12-4 to TRBJ2-3, with D perhaps TRBD2 (6 bases). V lost 3 bases to trimming and J lost 1 base, with 17 bases between them. This CDR3 comprises 17 residues.

This clonotype turned up a few times. The chain is built from TRBV5-1 and TRBJ1-2; D remains unclear. Germline V gene lookup returns CDR1 SGHRS and CDR2 YFSETQ. There are 14 residues in the CDR3. V lost 0 bases and J 2 bases, leaving 8 bases between the germline ends. The CDR3: CASSLVPENYGYTF. CDR3 sequence (DNA): TGCGCCAGCAGCTTGGTACCGGAAAACTATGGCTACACCTTC. The variable domain in full, completed from reference TRBV5-1 and TRBJ1-2, reads KAGVTQTPRYLIKTRGQQVTLSCSPISGHRSVSWYQQTPGQGLQFLFEYFSETQRNKGNFPGRFSGRQFSNSRSEMNVSTLELGDSALYLCASSLVPENYGYTFGSGTRLTVV.

This clonotype was seen more than once but under ten times. This chain connects TRBV29-1 to TRBJ2-5; 8 bases fit TRBD2. Unmatched junction bases numbered 1, after V lost 0 bases and J lost 4 bases. The CDR3 has 13 residues. From germline, CDR1 is SQVTM and CDR2 ANQGSEA. The CDR3 region has the DNA TGCAGCGTTGAAGAAGGACTAGCAGAGACCCAGTACTTC. Translated, it gives CSVEEGLAETQYF. Supplemented by reference TRBV29-1 and TRBJ2-5, the full variable domain reads SAVISQKPSRDICQRGTSLTIQCQVDSQVTMMFWYRQQPGQSLTLIATANQGSEATYESGFVIDKFPISRPNLTFSTLTVSNMSPEDSSIYLCSVEEGLAETQYFGPGTRLLVL.

This chain uses TRBV4-1 with TRBJ1-1, with D perhaps TRBD1 (6 bases). This CDR3 is 15 amino acids long. The V and J ends lost 1 base and 1 base respectively, with 10 bases between them. Germline lookup yields CDR1 MGHRA and CDR2 YSYEKL. CDR3 sequence reads: CASSQGPGENTEAFF. The DNA of the CDR3 is TGCGCCAGCAGCCAAGGGCCAGGGGAGAACACTGAAGCTTTCTTT.

The J gene is TRBJ1-6, the V gene TRBV7-2; TRBD1 aligns across 10 bases. V gave up 3 bases and J gave up 7 bases; unmatched junction bases: 6. The CDR3 sequence is 16 residues long. CDR1 is SGHTA, CDR2 FQGNSA, per germline. The CDR3 DNA reads as TGTGCCAGCAGCTTTTCCGGGACAGGGGTAAATTCACCCCTCCACTTT. Translating gives CASSFSGTGVNSPLHF. The whole variable domain, remainder taken from reference TRBV7-2 and TRBJ1-6, is GAGVSQSPSNKVTEKGKDVELRCDPISGHTALYWYRQSLGQGLEFLIYFQGNSAPDKSGLPSDRFSAERTGGSVSTLTIQRTQQEDSAVYLCASSFSGTGVNSPLHFGNGTRLTVT.

J is TRBJ2-1 and V is TRBV5-1; TRBD1 matches at 7 bases. The J segment lost 5 bases and the V segment lost 4 bases, leaving 6 bases of the junction unmatched. CDR1 is SGHRS, CDR2 YFSETQ, per germline. The CDR3 runs 14 residues. As DNA, the CDR3 is TGCGCCAGCAGCAGGGGACAGCCCAACAATGAGCAGTTCTTC. This codes for CASSRGQPNNEQFF. The full variable domain, completed using reference TRBV5-1 and TRBJ2-1, is KAGVTQTPRYLIKTRGQQVTLSCSPISGHRSVSWYQQTPGQGLQFLFEYFSETQRNKGNFPGRFSGRQFSNSRSEMNVSTLELGDSALYLCASSRGQPNNEQFFGPGTRLTVL.

The genes are TRBV7-8 and TRBJ1-1; 7 nucleotides match TRBD1. Germline lookup yields CDR1 SGHVS and CDR2 FQNEAQ. There are 13 residues in the CDR3. Trimming took 3 bases from V and 6 from J; bases not matched to a gene: 4. DNA of the CDR3: TGTGCCAGCAGCTTTACAGGGGTTCCTGAAGCTTTCTTT. Residues: CASSFTGVPEAFF.

Only a few counts were recorded for this clonotype. The chain recombines TRBV10-3 with TRBJ1-1; TRBD1 might be the D (6 bases). Germline V gene data show CDR1 as ENHRY and CDR2 as SYGVKD. With 10 bases removed from V and 0 bases from J, the gap between germline ends came to 21 bases. The CDR3 has 16 amino acids. The CDR3 DNA is TGTGCCAGCACTACTAGGGCGGGGGACATGAACACTGAAGCTTTCTTT. Encoded protein: CASTTRAGDMNTEAFF.

This clonotype was observed many times. J is TRBJ1-1 and V is TRBV7-3; TRBD1 agrees at 8 bases. With 4 bases clipped from V and 4 bases from J, the junction kept 14 bases outside the gene matches. This CDR3 spans 17 amino acids. Germline CDR1 and CDR2: SGHTA and FQGTGA. The CDR3 protein is CASSSAPYRGRGTEAFF. As DNA, the CDR3 is TGTGCCAGCAGCTCTGCACCTTACAGGGGGAGAGGCACTGAAGCTTTCTTT.